Listed here are 24 T cell receptor beta chains from one sample, sequenced in a study of blood T cell repertoires in COVID-19. The method was immunoSEQ multiplex PCR; TCRdb's version includes in-frame clones alone and lacks a portion of them. The sample holds approximately 250,000 clones, around 93% seen once. The sequencing sample was made of PBMCs or T cells enriched from blood (not recorded which). Every receptor here comes from a man in his forties who had been exposed to COVID-19.

This rearrangement joins TRBV4-2 to TRBJ2-2, with 13 bases aligning to TRBD2. CDR1 LGHNA and CDR2 YNFKEQ come from the germline V gene. This CDR3 is built from 19 residues. Unmatched junction bases numbered 9, after V lost 4 bases and J lost 1 base. CDR3 DNA: TGTGCCAGCAGCCGGGGTCTAAGGACTAGCGGGAGGAACACCGGGGAGCTGTTTTTT. Translating it yields CASSRGLRTSGRNTGELFF.

This chain joins TRBV7-2 and TRBJ2-7; TRBD2 agrees at 8 bases. CDR1 is SGHTA, CDR2 FQGNSA, per germline. V lost 1 base and J lost 4; bases outside the gene matches: 6. The CDR3 has 15 residues. The CDR3 DNA sequence: TGTGCCAGCAGCTTAGGGGGACTAGTTGTATACGAGCAGTACTTC. Translating it yields CASSLGGLVVYEQYF.

CDR3 region: CASSLGPPGGGGGFQYF. The CDR3 DNA sequence: TGCGCCAGCAGCTTGGGGCCCCCGGGCGGGGGTGGAGGTTTCCAGTACTTC. The chain employs TRBV5-1 and TRBJ2-5, with 7 nucleotides matching TRBD2. This CDR3 region has 17 residues. With V trimmed by 0 bases and J by 10 bases, 18 bases remained unmatched. Germline CDR1 SGHRS, CDR2 YFSETQ.

Here the CDR3 DNA reads TGCGCCAGCAGCCAAGATATGGGAGCTGGAAACACCATATATTTT. It encodes CASSQDMGAGNTIYF. The chain uses TRBV4-1 and TRBJ1-3; no clear D gene. The V gene's germline CDR1 is MGHRA and CDR2 YSYEKL. The CDR3 is made up of 15 amino acids. Deletions cut 0 bases from V and 2 bases from J, with 8 bases between.

The chain links TRBV10-3 to TRBJ2-3, with 11 bases matching TRBD2. The V segment lost 11 bases and the J segment 3 bases; nucleotides outside the gene matches: 10. This CDR3 is built from 15 residues. Germline CDR1 ENHRY, CDR2 SYGVKD. In DNA, the CDR3 is TGTGCCGCTTTAGCGGGAGGGCTTACAACAGATACGCAGTATTTT. Its protein is CAALAGGLTTDTQYF.

In its sample, this clone was seen once. This chain joins TRBV7-3 and TRBJ2-2, with D possibly TRBD2 on 5 matching bases. The ends were cut back, 0 bases at V and 1 base at J, with 21 bases in the middle. In germline, CDR1 is SGHTA, CDR2 FQGTGA. This CDR3 has 20 residues. CDR3 DNA: TGTGCCAGCAGCTTAACGGGGAGCTTCGAGCGAAGAGGGAACACCGGGGAGCTGTTTTTT. Protein: CASSLTGSFERRGNTGELFF.

V gene TRBV30 combines with J gene TRBJ1-4; 11 bases map to TRBD1. V lost 0 bases and J lost 1; bases outside the gene matches: 4. The CDR3 length is 17 residues. CDR1 GTSNPN and CDR2 SVGIG come from the germline V gene (reference sequence). The CDR3: CAWSVWDRGLTNEKLFF. The DNA for the CDR3 is TGTGCCTGGAGTGTTTGGGACAGGGGGTTAACTAATGAAAAACTGTTTTTT.

V gene TRBV28 combines with J gene TRBJ1-5; D is ambiguous. Trimming took 6 bases from V and 0 from J, leaving 18 bases between them. CDR1 is MDHEN, CDR2 SYDVKM, per germline. The CDR3 loop spans 17 amino acids. As DNA, the CDR3 is TGTGCCAGCAGCCGAAAAATGACGGGAACTAGCAATCAGCCCCAGCATTTT. Translating it yields CASSRKMTGTSNQPQHF.

The chain carries TRBV5-6 and TRBJ2-7; D is undetermined. The germline V gene has CDR1 SGHDT and CDR2 YYEEEE. V gave up 0 bases and J gave up 4 bases, with 2 bases separating them. The CDR3 is 11 amino acids. The CDR3 bases are TGTGCCAGCAGCTTGGCTTACGAGCAGTACTTC. The encoded protein is CASSLAYEQYF.

J is TRBJ2-1 and V is TRBV5-6; weak D call: TRBD1 (5 bases). V gave up 5 bases and J gave up 0 bases, with 12 bases separating them. CDR1 SGHDT and CDR2 YYEEEE come from the germline V gene. The CDR3 loop spans 15 amino acids. This CDR3 is CASRSRQSSYNEQFF. DNA for the CDR3: TGTGCCAGCAGGAGCAGACAGAGCTCCTACAATGAGCAGTTCTTC.

The rearrangement uses TRBV7-2 and TRBJ2-7, with 10 bases that match TRBD2. CDR3 size: 14 residues. The J segment lost 3 bases and the V segment lost 5 bases, leaving 4 bases of the junction unmatched. Germline-derived CDR1 and CDR2 are SGHTA and FQGNSA. The CDR3 DNA sequence: TGTGCCAGCAGCGCTGTAGCGGGAGGCTACGAGCAGTACTTC. Translating gives CASSAVAGGYEQYF.

The genes are TRBV10-3 and TRBJ1-6, with 7 bases fitting TRBD1. V shed 7 bases, J shed 6 bases, and the junction held 3 bases outside the gene matches. This CDR3 is 13 amino acids long. CDR1 and CDR2 from the germline V gene are ENHRY and SYGVKD. As DNA, the CDR3 is TGTGCCATCACCCGGGACAGTAATTCACCCCTCCACTTT. This codes for CAITRDSNSPLHF.

This clone came up once. CDR3 sequence reads: CASSEARTGADTQYF. The CDR3 DNA reads TGTGCCAGCAGTGAAGCACGGACAGGGGCGGATACGCAGTATTTT. The chain is built from TRBV6-1 and TRBJ2-3, with TRBD1 matching 9 bases. Germline CDR1 and CDR2: MNHNS and SASEGT. The J segment lost 6 bases and the V segment lost 0 bases, leaving 4 bases of the junction unmatched. The CDR3 spans 15 residues.

The rearrangement joins TRBV7-9 to TRBJ1-5; 7 bases line up with TRBD1. The germline CDR1 and CDR2 sequences are SEHNR and FQNEAQ (reference sequence). The CDR3 is 15 amino acids. The V and J ends lost 8 bases and 5 bases, in that order; junction bases with no gene match: 12. CDR3 DNA: TGTGCCAGCGGACAGGCCGGGACAGAAGATCAGCCCCAGCATTTT. Residues: CASGQAGTEDQPQHF.

This sequence joins TRBV10-3 and TRBJ1-3; maybe TRBD1 (6 bases). The CDR3 loop spans 14 amino acids. CDR1 is ENHRY and CDR2 is SYGVKD in the germline V gene. V was cut by 7 bases and J by 0 bases, with 10 bases left in between. The CDR3, as DNA: TGTGCCATCACCCAGGGGCACTCTGGAAACACCATATATTTT. Protein: CAITQGHSGNTIYF.

This chain joins TRBV6-1 and TRBJ2-1; 10 bases match TRBD2. Per the germline V gene, CDR1 is MNHNS and CDR2 is SASEGT. Trimming removed 3 bases from V and 4 bases from J; junction bases left unmatched: 6. The CDR3 sequence is 16 residues long. The DNA for the CDR3 is TGTGCCAGCAGTGATTTAGCGGGAGGAGGGTACAATGAGCAGTTCTTC. Encoded protein: CASSDLAGGGYNEQFF.

This chain links TRBV25-1 with TRBJ1-2; D remains ambiguous. V dropped 6 bases and J dropped 2 bases, with 7 bases sitting between them. Germline CDR1 and CDR2: MGHDK and SYGVNS. The CDR3 runs to 12 residues. CDR3 residues: CASRQLNYGYTF. CDR3 DNA: TGTGCCAGCAGACAGCTCAACTATGGCTACACCTTC.

The rearrangement joins TRBV7-9 to TRBJ1-2, with TRBD1 identical over 7 bases. The V gene end was trimmed by 1 base and the J gene end by 5 bases; junction bases not matched to a gene: 7. CDR1 and CDR2 from the germline V gene are SEHNR and FQNEAQ (reference sequence). This CDR3 is built from 15 residues. The CDR3: CASSLEAGRGYGYTF. CDR3 in DNA: TGTGCCAGCAGCTTAGAGGCAGGCAGGGGGTATGGCTACACCTTC.

This chain joins TRBV7-6 and TRBJ2-7, with D tentatively TRBD1 (6 bases). The germline V and J ends were trimmed by 5 bases and 0 bases, with 20 bases remaining between them. Germline assignment: CDR1 SGHVS and CDR2 FNYEAQ. This CDR3 has 17 amino acids. The CDR3 sequence: CASSPLYPTGSSYEQYF. The CDR3 coding sequence is TGTGCCAGCAGCCCCCTGTATCCGACAGGCAGCTCCTACGAGCAGTACTTC.

The chain has TRBV7-3 and TRBJ2-7, with 12 bases matching TRBD1. The CDR3 has 15 amino acids. V lost 4 bases, J lost 2 bases, and 3 bases stayed unmatched. The germline CDR1 and CDR2 sequences are SGHTA and FQGTGA. The CDR3 nucleotides are TGTGCCAGCAGCTACCGGGACAGGGGGCCCTACGAGCAGTACTTC. Its translation is CASSYRDRGPYEQYF.

Details on this clone: This sample includes further DNA sequences coding for the same CDR3. DNA for the CDR3: TGTGCCACCAGCCCGCGACAGGGTAACTATGGCTACACCTTC. Translation gives CATSPRQGNYGYTF. V is TRBV15 and J is TRBJ1-2, with 7 nucleotides matching TRBD1. V lost 5 bases, J lost 1 base, and 4 bases stayed unmatched. Germline V CDR1 and CDR2: LNHNV, YYDKDF (reference sequence). This CDR3 comprises 14 residues.

The CDR3 reads CASGGPGLASREQYF. Here the CDR3 DNA reads TGTGCCAGCGGAGGACCGGGACTAGCGTCCCGGGAGCAGTACTTC. This sequence joins TRBV28 and TRBJ2-7; TRBD2 matches at 10 bases. The CDR3 is 15 residues long. V lost 8 bases, J lost 7 bases, and 14 bases stayed unmatched. The V gene's germline CDR1 is MDHEN and CDR2 SYDVKM.

The chain recombines TRBV10-3 with TRBJ1-1; D not resolved. Trimming stripped 10 bases from V and 1 base from J, with 19 bases between. From germline, CDR1 is ENHRY and CDR2 SYGVKD. The length of the CDR3 is 15 residues. CDR3 sequence reads: CATQIEQRGNTEAFF. CDR3 nucleotide sequence: TGTGCCACCCAAATCGAGCAGCGGGGGAACACTGAAGCTTTCTTT.

V is TRBV7-2 and J is TRBJ1-2; possibly TRBD1 for D (5 bases). Germline loops: CDR1 SGHTA, CDR2 FQGNSA. Deletions cut 4 bases from V and 0 bases from J, with 15 bases between. The CDR3 consists of 16 residues. CDR3 nucleotides: TGTGCCAGCAGCTATATTGGGGGGGGAGCTAACTATGGCTACACCTTC. Its protein is CASSYIGGGANYGYTF.